This TCR beta chain derives from a study of shared clonotypes between healthy human individuals. Between the trimmed V and J ends, which lost 5 bases and 2 bases, there was a span of 18 bases. CDR1 is MDHEN, CDR2 SYDVKM, per germline. The CDR3 runs 16 residues. A note on this clone: The target antigen is unknown.

Each subset's genomic DNA was shared equally among a number of immunoSEQ plates. Replicate PCRs run on sorted subsets employed around 200 ng DNA, roughly 30,000 T cell genomes. Clones were read by immunoSEQ multiplex PCR, and TCRdb kept only the in-frame ones, dropping some. The table lists about 2.3 million clones, around 93% of them singletons. Every one of the donors was a Caucasian adult that lived in Nashville, Tennessee. Study-wide results and caveats: Collection of samples was limited to blood; tissue repertoires likely differ.

This receptor was obtained from a man younger than 30 in good health. Some clones in this sample may be carry-over from other donors' samples. The sequenced sample consisted of naive CD4+ T cells from PBMCs. Subset specified: CD45RA+ positively selected. This chain connects TRBV28 to TRBJ1-2; perhaps TRBD1 as D (6 bases). For the CDR3, the DNA is TGTGCCAGCAGTCCCGGGACATTATATGGGAACTATGGCTACACCTTC. Translation gives CASSPGTLYGNYGYTF.